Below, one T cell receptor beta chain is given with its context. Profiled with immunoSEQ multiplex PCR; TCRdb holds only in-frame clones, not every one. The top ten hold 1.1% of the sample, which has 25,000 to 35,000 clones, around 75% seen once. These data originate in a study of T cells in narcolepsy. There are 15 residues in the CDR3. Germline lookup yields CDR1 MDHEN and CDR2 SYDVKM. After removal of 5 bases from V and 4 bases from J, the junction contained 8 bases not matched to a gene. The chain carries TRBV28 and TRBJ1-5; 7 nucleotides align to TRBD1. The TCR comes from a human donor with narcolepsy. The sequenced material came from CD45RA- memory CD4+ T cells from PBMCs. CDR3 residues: CASSPPGGGNQPQHF. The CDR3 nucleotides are TGTGCCAGCAGTCCGCCAGGGGGAGGTAATCAGCCCCAGCATTTT.